The 7 T cell receptor beta chains below all came from one sample that was sequenced in a study of T-cell reconstitution after alpha-beta-depleted transplantation in children. Researchers prepared the TCRbeta library using unique molecular identifiers, the study reports. TCRdb ran MiXCR on the PCR reads and lists one entry per CDR3 protein. The sample has around 700,000 distinct CDR3 sequences; around 13% are singletons. The specimen comprised PBMCs, sampled before TCRalphabeta/CD19-depleted stem cell transplant. These receptors all stem from a girl aged 2 to 9 with congenital amegakaryocytic thrombocytopenia, due to receive a stem cell transplant.

This clonotype appeared a few times. This chain uses TRBV7-9 with TRBJ1-1; 8 nucleotides line up with TRBD1. CDR1 and CDR2 from the germline V gene are SEHNR and FQNEAQ (reference sequence). This CDR3 contains 15 residues. The V gene end was trimmed by 3 bases and the J gene end by 2 bases; junction bases not matched to a gene: 5. CDR3 sequence (DNA): TGTGCCAGCAGCTTCCGGACAGGGTTAAACACTGAAGCTTTCTTT. Translated: CASSFRTGLNTEAFF.

This clonotype has ten or more counts. V usage is TRBV9 and J usage is TRBJ1-3; tentatively, D is TRBD1 (6 bases). The CDR3 extends over 16 amino acids. V was clipped by 0 bases and J by 4 bases, with 14 bases between them. Germline V lookup: CDR1 SGDLS, CDR2 YYNGEE. The CDR3 nucleotides read TGTGCCAGCAGCGTAGGAGTGTCGGGGGCCGGAAACACCATATATTTT. This codes for CASSVGVSGAGNTIYF.

The chain is built from TRBV12-3 or TRBV12-4 and TRBJ1-2; TRBD1 agrees at 7 bases. CDR3 length: 15 amino acids. V dropped 7 bases and J dropped 4; count of bases not matched to a gene: 12. The CDR3 DNA reads TGTGCCAGCACCAAAACCAGGGGGAGGGCCTATGGCTACACCTTC. Encoded protein: CASTKTRGRAYGYTF.

This clonotype is a singleton in its sample. A much bigger clone sits one base away, suggesting this may be a read error. This chain links TRBV5-1 with TRBJ2-6; D might be TRBD1 (5 bases). The length of the CDR3 is 15 residues. Germline V gives CDR1 SGHRS, CDR2 YFSETQ. Written as DNA, the CDR3 is TGCGCCAGCAGCTTGGAACCTTCTGGGGCCGACGTCCTGACTTTC. Translation: CASSLEPSGADVLTF.

A few counts support this clonotype. The V gene is TRBV7-9, the J gene TRBJ2-1, with D perhaps matching TRBD2 (6 bases). CDR1 and CDR2 (germline): SEHNR, FQNEAQ (reference sequence). Trimming left V 5 bases short and J 8 bases short, with 22 bases between. This CDR3 is built from 16 residues. CDR3: CASSRRVPTSHDEQFF. CDR3 nucleotides: TGTGCCAGCAGCCGCAGAGTCCCAACTAGCCACGATGAGCAGTTCTTC.

This clonotype has only a few counts. The chain joins TRBV5-5 to TRBJ2-3, with D possibly TRBD2 on 6 matching bases. From germline, CDR1 is SGHKS and CDR2 YYEKEE (reference sequence). Trimming stripped 3 bases from V and 3 bases from J, with 11 bases between. This CDR3 is 14 amino acids long. The CDR3 nucleotides read TGTGCCAGCAGCTCCTGGGACTGGACAGATACGCAGTATTTT. It specifies CASSSWDWTDTQYF.

This clonotype showed up just a few times. The chain has TRBV7-6 and TRBJ1-2; D unclear. Trimming cost V 4 bases and J 8 bases, with 8 bases left between them. This CDR3 spans 11 amino acids. Per germline, CDR1 SGHVS and CDR2 FNYEAQ. CDR3 sequence reads: CASSSGRGYTF. The CDR3 nucleotides are TGTGCCAGCAGCTCAGGACGCGGCTACACCTTC.